The clone carrying this T cell receptor beta chain has only a few counts. The germline CDR1 and CDR2 sequences are SNHLY and FYNNEI. The CDR3 loop spans 13 amino acids. V lost 5 bases, J lost 5 bases, and 2 bases stayed unmatched. The sample is drawn from a study of blood T cell repertoires in COVID-19. Seattle patients were enrolled during active infection and followed longitudinally. TCRdb's table, derived via immunoSEQ multiplex PCR, lists solely in-frame clones and lacks some. The sample shows fewer than 200,000 clones, approximately 82% of them seen only once. What was sequenced was peripheral blood. The V call is TRBV2, the J call TRBJ2-7; 11 nucleotides line up with TRBD1. This TCR was recovered from a woman between 35 and 50 years old with COVID-19, enrolled during active disease. The CDR3 protein is CASSRDRGNEQYV. In DNA, the CDR3 is TGTGCCAGCAGTCGGGACAGGGGGAACGAGCAGTACGTC.